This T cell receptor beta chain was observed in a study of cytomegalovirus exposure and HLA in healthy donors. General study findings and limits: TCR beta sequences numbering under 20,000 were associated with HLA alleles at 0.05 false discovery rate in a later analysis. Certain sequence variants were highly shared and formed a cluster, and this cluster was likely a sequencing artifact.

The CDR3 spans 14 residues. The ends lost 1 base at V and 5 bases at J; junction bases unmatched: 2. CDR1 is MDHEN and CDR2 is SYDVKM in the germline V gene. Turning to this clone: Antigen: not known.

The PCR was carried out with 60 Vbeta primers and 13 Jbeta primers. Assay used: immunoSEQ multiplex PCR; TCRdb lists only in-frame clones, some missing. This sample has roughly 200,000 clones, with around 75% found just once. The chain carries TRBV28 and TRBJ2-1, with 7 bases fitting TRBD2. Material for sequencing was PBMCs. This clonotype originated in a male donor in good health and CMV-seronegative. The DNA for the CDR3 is TGTGCCAGCAGTTTATTGGGGACTAACAATGAGCAGTTCTTC. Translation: CASSLLGTNNEQFF.